The 32 T cell receptor beta chains below all came from one sample that was sequenced in a study of blood T cells in healthy people across ages. Next came a second PCR, run for about 6 to 12 cycles, which used a sample-barcoded 5' primer along with a J-beta primer mix. TCRdb reprocessed the 5' RACE reads with MiXCR, giving one entry per CDR3 protein. The sample records roughly 1,300,000 distinct CDR3 sequences, around 55% being singletons. The sample was blood. The receptors were sampled from a man younger than 30 in good health.

The V and J genes are TRBV27 and TRBJ2-7, with D perhaps assigned TRBD1 or TRBD2 (5 bases each). This CDR3 is built from 13 residues. Germline CDR1 reads MNHEY; CDR2 reads SMNVEV (reference sequence). V lost 5 bases and J lost 7, with 15 bases in between. The CDR3 nucleotides read TGTGCCAGCAGTCCCGCGGCATGGGGGGAGCAGTACTTC. Its protein is CASSPAAWGEQYF.

The chain combines TRBV5-8 with TRBJ1-2, with 9 bases that match TRBD1. V lost 8 bases and J lost 5; bases outside the gene matches: 4. There are 12 residues in the CDR3. Germline V CDR1 and CDR2: SGHTS, YDEGEE. The CDR3 here is CARTGGFYGYTF. The DNA of the CDR3 is TGTGCCAGGACAGGGGGGTTTTATGGCTACACCTTC.

The chain uses TRBV7-2 and TRBJ1-2; unclear D gene. CDR3 length equals 15 residues. V was trimmed by 6 bases and J by 4 bases, leaving 18 bases between them. Germline V gene lookup returns CDR1 SGHTA and CDR2 FQGNSA. CDR3 nucleotide sequence: TGTGCCAGCAGACTCCGCCGACCGACTGTCTATGGCTACACCTTC. Its protein is CASRLRRPTVYGYTF.

The CDR3 loop reads CASSLGLGGSAGELFF. In DNA, the CDR3 is TGTGCCAGCAGTTTGGGTCTCGGAGGTAGCGCCGGGGAGCTGTTTTTT. This chain connects TRBV27 to TRBJ2-2; a weak D match, TRBD2 (5 bases). The CDR3 has 16 amino acids. Trimming took off 3 bases at V and 6 bases at J, with 17 bases between the two ends. Germline values: CDR1 MNHEY, CDR2 SMNVEV (reference sequence).

V and J are TRBV4-1 and TRBJ2-7; a weak D match, TRBD2 (6 bases). CDR3 size: 13 residues. Per the germline V gene, CDR1 is MGHRA and CDR2 is YSYEKL. Trimming took 3 bases from V and 8 from J, leaving 14 bases between them. The DNA of the CDR3 is TGCGCCAGCAGCCATCTGGGGGACTGGAAGCAGTACTTC. Its protein is CASSHLGDWKQYF.

This clonotype has just one count. In DNA, the CDR3 is TGTGCCAGTAGTACCGGACAGGGACGAAATCAGCCCCAGCATTTT. The encoded protein is CASSTGQGRNQPQHF. The V and J genes are TRBV19 and TRBJ1-5; 8 bases map to TRBD1. The germline V gene encodes CDR1 LNHDA and CDR2 SQIVND (reference sequence). V lost 4 bases, J lost 4 bases, and 6 bases stayed unmatched. The CDR3 totals 15 residues.

This clonotype occurred a few times. The genes are TRBV27 and TRBJ2-1; D might be TRBD1 (5 bases). The V end was cut by 5 bases, the J end by 8 bases, with 10 bases between. CDR1 and CDR2 (germline): MNHEY, SMNVEV (reference sequence). This CDR3 contains 12 residues. In DNA form, the CDR3 reads TGTGCCAGCAGTACCAAGGGGTATGAGCAGTTCTTC. As protein: CASSTKGYEQFF.

V is TRBV2 and J is TRBJ2-7, with 7 positions matching TRBD2. The junction had 4 bases not matched to a gene; V was cut back by 5 bases and J by 3 bases. CDR3 length equals 13 residues. The germline V gene encodes CDR1 SNHLY and CDR2 FYNNEI. CDR3 sequence (DNA): TGTGCCAGCAGTAGCGGGATCCTCTACGAGCAGTACTTC. Translating it yields CASSSGILYEQYF.

This clonotype turned up a few times. This chain links TRBV7-9 with TRBJ2-7; D is tentatively TRBD1 or TRBD2 (5 bases each). Trimming shortened V by 7 bases and J by 6 bases, and 13 bases separated the two germline ends. In germline, CDR1 is SEHNR, CDR2 FQNEAQ (reference sequence). This CDR3 has 12 residues. The CDR3 protein is CASTLGVGEQYF. The CDR3 DNA sequence: TGTGCCAGCACCCTGGGGGTAGGCGAGCAGTACTTC.

This chain connects TRBV4-2 to TRBJ2-7, with D possibly matching TRBD2 (5 bases). Trimming shortened V by 4 bases and J by 3 bases, and 10 bases separated the two germline ends. The CDR3 is 13 residues long. The germline CDR1 and CDR2 sequences are LGHNA and YNFKEQ. The CDR3 sequence is CASSPAGIYEQYF. DNA of the CDR3: TGTGCCAGCAGCCCCGCCGGGATCTACGAGCAGTACTTC.

The chain combines TRBV6-2 or TRBV6-3 with TRBJ1-1; the D is unclear. The length of the CDR3 is 13 residues. Trimming removed 4 bases from V and 4 bases from J, with 10 bases in between. CDR1 MNHEY and CDR2 SVGEGT come from the germline V gene. CDR3 residues: CASSSGGSTEAFF. The CDR3 nucleotides read TGTGCCAGCAGTTCTGGTGGGTCCACTGAAGCTTTCTTT.

This clonotype was seen just once. The rearrangement uses TRBV25-1 and TRBJ1-1; the D is unclear. Between the trimmed V and J ends, which lost 7 bases and 4 bases, there was a span of 13 bases. CDR3 length: 13 residues. Germline CDR1 reads MGHDK; CDR2 reads SYGVNS. Here the CDR3 DNA reads TGTGCCAGCAACCGAGGATCGGGCACTGAAGCTTTCTTT. This translates into CASNRGSGTEAFF.

This clonotype was counted a few times. This rearrangement joins TRBV5-6 to TRBJ2-7; tentative D call: TRBD1 (6 bases). V dropped 4 bases and J dropped 7 bases, with 24 bases sitting between them. The CDR3 runs to 16 residues. The germline V gene encodes CDR1 SGHDT and CDR2 YYEEEE. This CDR3 reads CASSGGDTGQPREQYF. CDR3 DNA sequence: TGTGCCAGCAGCGGGGGAGATACGGGACAACCGAGGGAGCAGTACTTC.

This clonotype was counted between two and nine times. The chain employs TRBV4-3 and TRBJ2-7; D is perhaps TRBD1 (5 bases). V shed 4 bases and J shed 0 bases, with 19 bases lying between them. CDR1 and CDR2 (germline): LGHNA, YSLEER. The CDR3 runs 17 residues. The CDR3 nucleotides read TGCGCCAGCAGCCTTCGGACAAGCAGCATCCTCTCCTACGAGCAGTACTTC. Translating gives CASSLRTSSILSYEQYF.

The rearrangement uses TRBV6-2 or TRBV6-3 and TRBJ2-1; TRBD2 is a possible D gene (5 bases). V gave up 0 bases and J gave up 7 bases, with 7 bases separating them. The CDR3 totals 13 residues. Germline CDR1 and CDR2: MNHEY and SVGEGT. CDR3 DNA: TGTGCCAGCAGTTACTCGAGGAGGAATGAGCAGTTCTTC. Translated: CASSYSRRNEQFF.

This clonotype was counted a few times. Written as DNA, the CDR3 is TGTGCCAGCAGTCGGGCAGCGGGGGAATACCAAGAGACCCAGTACTTC. It translates to CASSRAAGEYQETQYF. This chain uses TRBV27 with TRBJ2-5, with 8 bases identical to TRBD2. The CDR3 extends over 16 amino acids. Trimming cost V 5 bases and J 0 bases; bases outside gene matches: 8. CDR1 and CDR2 from the germline V gene are MNHEY and SMNVEV (reference sequence).

This chain joins TRBV7-2 and TRBJ2-4, with 9 bases matching TRBD2. The CDR3 loop spans 15 amino acids. CDR1 and CDR2 from the germline V gene are SGHTA and FQGNSA. V trimming: 2 bases; J trimming: 6 bases; junction bases outside the gene matches: 5. CDR3 residues: CASSLSRGGGNIQYF. Here the CDR3 DNA reads TGTGCCAGCAGCTTATCGCGGGGGGGCGGAAACATTCAGTACTTC.

The chain employs TRBV20-1 and TRBJ2-1; D remains unclear. CDR3 length equals 12 residues. Germline-derived CDR1 and CDR2 are DFQATT and SNEGSKA (reference sequence). The V end was cut by 3 bases, the J end by 4 bases, with 7 bases between. The DNA of the CDR3 is TGCAGTGCTAGCCGTCGATACAATGAGCAGTTCTTC. This gives the protein CSASRRYNEQFF.

Concerning this clonotype: Germline is not matched at one junction end, which may reflect a read error. The V and J genes are TRBV27 and TRBJ2-3; 7 nucleotides line up with TRBD2. The CDR3 loop spans 16 amino acids. Per the germline V gene, CDR1 is MNHEY and CDR2 is SMNVEV (reference sequence). The CDR3: CASSLWAGERLDAQYF. In DNA form, the CDR3 reads TGTGCCAGCAGTTTATGGGCGGGAGAGCGTTTAGATGCGCAGTATTTT.

This clonotype showed up many times. The V gene is TRBV20-1, the J gene TRBJ2-2; 10 bases are shared with TRBD1. The germline V gene has CDR1 DFQATT and CDR2 SNEGSKA (reference sequence). V lost 6 bases to trimming and J lost 3 bases; unmatched junction nucleotides: 7. This CDR3 contains 15 residues. The CDR3 sequence is CSARTGTGDTGELFF. CDR3 bases: TGCAGTGCGAGAACCGGGACAGGGGACACCGGGGAGCTGTTTTTT.

The J gene is TRBJ1-1, the V gene TRBV5-1, with D unclear. The CDR3 is 13 residues long. In germline, CDR1 is SGHRS, CDR2 YFSETQ. V was trimmed by 3 bases and J by 1 base, leaving 7 bases between them. The DNA for the CDR3 is TGCGCCAGCAGCTGGGAACAGAACACTGAAGCTTTCTTT. It yields the protein CASSWEQNTEAFF. Full variable domain (rest looked up from reference TRBV5-1 and TRBJ1-1): KAGVTQTPRYLIKTRGQQVTLSCSPISGHRSVSWYQQTPGQGLQFLFEYFSETQRNKGNFPGRFSGRQFSNSRSEMNVSTLELGDSALYLCASSWEQNTEAFFGQGTRLTVV.

This clonotype was seen only a few times. The chain combines TRBV29-1 with TRBJ1-4; D is possibly TRBD1 (5 bases). Germline-derived CDR1 and CDR2 are SQVTM and ANQGSEA. Trimming left V 0 bases short and J 0 bases short, with 17 bases between. This CDR3 has 18 amino acids. CDR3 residues: CSVEDNSPGLATNEKLFF. CDR3 nucleotides: TGCAGCGTTGAAGATAATTCCCCGGGGCTCGCAACTAATGAAAAACTGTTTTTT.

This chain links TRBV20-1 with TRBJ2-7; 9 positions match TRBD2. Germline CDR1 DFQATT, CDR2 SNEGSKA (reference sequence). The CDR3 has 14 amino acids. V was pared by 3 bases and J by 3 bases, with 6 bases of the junction left unmatched. This CDR3 reads CSASETSGYYEQYF. In DNA form, the CDR3 reads TGCAGTGCTAGCGAGACTAGCGGTTACTACGAGCAGTACTTC.

V and J are TRBV27 and TRBJ2-5; TRBD1 might be the D (6 bases). Looked up from germline, CDR1 is MNHEY and CDR2 is SMNVEV (reference sequence). V lost 9 bases, J lost 0 bases, and 20 bases lay in between. CDR3 length: 16 amino acids. CDR3 bases: TGTGCCAGTAGTGATTCTTTCGGACAGAACCAAGAGACCCAGTACTTC. Translating it yields CASSDSFGQNQETQYF.

The chain combines TRBV7-2 with TRBJ2-1; D remains unclear. CDR3 length: 13 amino acids. Trimming stripped 0 bases from V and 6 bases from J, with 6 bases between. The germline V gene has CDR1 SGHTA and CDR2 FQGNSA. In DNA, the CDR3 is TGTGCCAGCAGCTTAGCGAGCATCAATGAGCAGTTCTTC. As protein: CASSLASINEQFF.

The chain uses TRBV7-2 and TRBJ2-7, with a weak D call TRBD1 (7 bases). Per germline, CDR1 SGHTA and CDR2 FQGNSA. The CDR3 contains 15 residues. Trimming stripped 2 bases from V and 7 bases from J, with 18 bases between. The CDR3 loop reads CASSLLQGGTTEQYF. The DNA for the CDR3 is TGTGCCAGCAGCTTATTGCAGGGGGGTACTACGGAGCAGTACTTC.

The gene calls are TRBV12-3 or TRBV12-4 and TRBJ1-2; D may be TRBD1 (5 bases). This CDR3 comprises 14 residues. Between the trimmed V and J ends, which lost 6 bases and 8 bases, there was a span of 19 bases. As DNA, the CDR3 is TGTGCCAGCAGCAGGGACCGCCAGTTGGGGGGCTACACCTTC. Translating it yields CASSRDRQLGGYTF.

The rearrangement joins TRBV6-2 or TRBV6-3 to TRBJ2-5, with 7 positions matching TRBD1. Germline V gene lookup returns CDR1 MNHEY and CDR2 SVGEGT. With 6 bases clipped from V and 5 bases from J, the junction kept 15 bases outside the gene matches. CDR3 length: 16 amino acids. Written as DNA, the CDR3 is TGTGCCAGCAGCCAACAGGGGTACAGGAGAGGGGAGACCCAGTACTTC. This encodes CASSQQGYRRGETQYF.

The chain recombines TRBV20-1 with TRBJ1-1; tentative D call: TRBD1 (6 bases). V was trimmed by 5 bases and J by 1 base, leaving 11 bases between them. In germline, CDR1 is DFQATT, CDR2 SNEGSKA (reference sequence). This CDR3 spans 13 amino acids. CDR3 DNA: TGCAGTGCTTCGACAGGCGGGAACACTGAAGCTTTCTTT. It yields the protein CSASTGGNTEAFF.

There are a few counts of this clonotype. The chain joins TRBV6-6 to TRBJ2-1; 7 bases are shared with TRBD1. The germline V gene has CDR1 MNHNY and CDR2 SVGAGI (reference sequence). V was pared by 6 bases and J by 9 bases, with 8 bases of the junction left unmatched. The length of the CDR3 is 13 residues. The CDR3 DNA reads as TGTGCCAGCAGCCAGCAGGGGGATTCTGAGCAGTTCTTC. Amino acids: CASSQQGDSEQFF.

The chain employs TRBV7-2 and TRBJ2-2, with D unresolved. Germline CDR1 is SGHTA and CDR2 is FQGNSA. The germline V and J ends were trimmed by 5 bases and 6 bases, with 13 bases remaining between them. There are 14 residues in the CDR3. Here the CDR3 DNA reads TGTGCCAGCAGCCCTCTTGGGGTTTCCGGGGAGCTGTTTTTT. This sequence encodes CASSPLGVSGELFF.

The chain carries TRBV29-1 and TRBJ1-4; D is undetermined. CDR1 and CDR2 from the germline V gene are SQVTM and ANQGSEA. Trimming stripped 4 bases from V and 8 bases from J, with 14 bases between. The CDR3 consists of 13 residues. The CDR3 nucleotides are TGCAGCGTTGCAGTGGCTTCAGGCGAAAAACTGTTTTTT. Amino acid sequence: CSVAVASGEKLFF.